These 16 T cell receptor beta chains were sequenced from one sample in a study of T-cell reconstitution after alpha-beta-depleted transplantation in children. Using unique molecular identifiers, the investigators prepared the TCRbeta library. TCRdb called the PCR reads again in MiXCR, with one record for every CDR3 protein. The sample lists hundreds of thousands of distinct CDR3 sequences, about an eighth seen once, with approximately 4.3% in the top ten. The specimen comprised PBMCs, sampled from the stem cell graft. All receptors derive from a human donor who donated a stem cell graft to a child with Fanconi anemia.

The chain uses TRBV12-3 or TRBV12-4 and TRBJ2-7; 8 bases fit TRBD1. After removal of 6 bases from V and 2 bases from J, the junction contained 9 bases not matched to a gene. This CDR3 comprises 15 residues. In nucleotides, the CDR3 is TGTGCCAGCAGCCAACACGCACAGGGGGCCTACGAGCAGTACTTC. It translates to CASSQHAQGAYEQYF.

At least ten counts were recorded for this clonotype. The chain has TRBV4-2 and TRBJ1-1; 10 positions agree with TRBD1. Per germline, CDR1 LGHNA and CDR2 YNFKEQ. The CDR3 totals 14 residues. V gave up 4 bases and J gave up 5 bases; unmatched junction bases: 4. The CDR3 nucleotides read TGTGCCAGCAGCCGGGACAGGGGTGAAACTGAAGCTTTCTTT. Its translation: CASSRDRGETEAFF.

The chain uses TRBV10-3 and TRBJ2-2; possibly TRBD1 for D (5 bases). Trimming took 4 bases from V and 0 from J, leaving 9 bases between them. Germline-derived CDR1 and CDR2 are ENHRY and SYGVKD. The CDR3 runs 15 residues. The CDR3 sequence: CAISAGSTNTGELFF. The CDR3 DNA reads TGTGCCATCAGTGCAGGGTCGACGAACACCGGGGAGCTGTTTTTT.

J is TRBJ2-3 and V is TRBV18, with D tentatively TRBD1 or TRBD2 (5 bases each). From germline, CDR1 is KGHSH and CDR2 LQKENI. This CDR3 contains 16 residues. V gave up 4 bases and J gave up 4 bases, with 18 bases separating them. In DNA, the CDR3 is TGTGCCAGCTCACTAACTAACAAAGGGGACGCAGATACGCAGTATTTT. Translating gives CASSLTNKGDADTQYF.

The chain joins TRBV20-1 to TRBJ2-6; D call uncertain. V gave up 3 bases and J gave up 0 bases, with 6 bases separating them. CDR1 DFQATT and CDR2 SNEGSKA come from the germline V gene (reference sequence). This CDR3 has 14 residues. The CDR3 protein is CSASHYSGANVLTF. The CDR3 DNA follows: TGCAGTGCTAGCCACTACTCTGGGGCCAACGTCCTGACTTTC.

This clonotype was counted at least ten times. This sequence joins TRBV7-9 and TRBJ2-7; the match to TRBD1 covers 9 bases. The CDR3 covers 15 residues. Unmatched junction bases numbered 5, after V lost 5 bases and J lost 0 bases. The germline CDR1 and CDR2 sequences are SEHNR and FQNEAQ (reference sequence). The CDR3 here is CASSPGTGHSYEQYF. The CDR3 region has the DNA TGTGCCAGCAGCCCCGGGACAGGGCACTCCTACGAGCAGTACTTC.

A few counts support this clonotype. The chain is built from TRBV27 and TRBJ1-2, with D unclear. The CDR3 totals 14 residues. CDR1 MNHEY and CDR2 SMNVEV come from the germline V gene (reference sequence). V was shortened by 5 bases and J by 2 bases, with 12 bases between the two germline ends. CDR3 DNA: TGTGCCAGCAGTCGGCCGGACGGGAACTATGGCTACACCTTC. Translated, it gives CASSRPDGNYGYTF.

This chain connects TRBV30 to TRBJ1-5, with D possibly matching TRBD1 (5 bases). This CDR3 is built from 15 residues. V lost 2 bases, J lost 2 bases, and 13 bases lay in between. The V gene's germline CDR1 is GTSNPN and CDR2 SVGIG (reference sequence). The CDR3 region is CAWSIRAGGNQPQHF. For the CDR3, the DNA is TGTGCCTGGAGTATCAGGGCCGGGGGCAATCAGCCCCAGCATTTT.

The rearrangement links TRBV15 to TRBJ1-2; D is undetermined. CDR1 LNHNV and CDR2 YYDKDF come from the germline V gene (reference sequence). The CDR3 totals 13 residues. V was clipped by 3 bases and J by 2 bases, with 7 bases between them. CDR3 DNA sequence: TGTGCCACCAGCAGGTCCAGGAACTATGGCTACACCTTC. It codes for CATSRSRNYGYTF.

The chain couples TRBV5-5 to TRBJ2-2; possible D gene TRBD2, 5 bases. The CDR3 is made up of 16 amino acids. Per the germline V gene, CDR1 is SGHKS and CDR2 is YYEKEE (reference sequence). Deletions cut 4 bases from V and 7 bases from J, with 20 bases between. The CDR3 nucleotides are TGTGCCAGCAGCCCGGACTTGGTGGGTCAAGGCGGGGAGCTGTTTTTT. Amino acids: CASSPDLVGQGGELFF.

V and J are TRBV11-2 and TRBJ2-7; D might be TRBD1 (5 bases). Trimming left V 5 bases short and J 1 base short, with 15 bases between. This CDR3 has 15 residues. Germline lookup yields CDR1 SGHAT and CDR2 FQNNGV. The CDR3 loop is CASSPRAGSSYEQYV. In nucleotides, the CDR3 is TGTGCCAGCAGCCCACGTGCAGGGTCATCCTACGAGCAGTACGTC.

The chain recombines TRBV11-2 with TRBJ1-3; perhaps TRBD1 as D (6 bases). Per the germline V gene, CDR1 is SGHAT and CDR2 is FQNNGV. Trimming removed 1 base from V and 9 bases from J, with 16 bases in between. This CDR3 spans 15 amino acids. The CDR3 loop is CASSLALLSQGTIYF. The DNA of the CDR3 is TGTGCCAGCAGCTTAGCCCTTCTATCACAGGGCACCATATATTTT. Filled out from reference TRBV11-2 and TRBJ1-3, the complete variable domain reads EAGVAQSPRYKIIEKRQSVAFWCNPISGHATLYWYQQILGQGPKLLIQFQNNGVVDDSQLPKDRFSAERLKGVDSTLKIQPAKLEDSAVYLCASSLALLSQGTIYFGEGSWLTVV.

The sample holds a few counts of this clonotype. The CDR3 spells CSVETGGEGTEAFF. For the CDR3, the DNA is TGCAGCGTTGAGACAGGGGGGGAAGGAACTGAAGCTTTCTTT. V usage is TRBV29-1 and J usage is TRBJ1-1, with 9 bases identical to TRBD1. Germline V gene sequence: CDR1 SQVTM, CDR2 ANQGSEA. The ends lost 3 bases at V and 5 bases at J; junction bases unmatched: 7. The CDR3 spans 14 residues.

The chain combines TRBV4-2 with TRBJ2-3, with D possibly called TRBD1 or TRBD2 (6 bases each). With 4 bases removed from V and 1 base from J, the gap between germline ends came to 12 bases. From germline, CDR1 is LGHNA and CDR2 YNFKEQ. The length of the CDR3 is 15 residues. The chain's CDR3 is CASSPPGEGTDTQYF. The CDR3 region has the DNA TGTGCCAGCAGCCCCCCAGGGGAGGGCACAGATACGCAGTATTTT.

This clonotype is a singleton in its sample. This chain connects TRBV29-1 to TRBJ1-3; the D gene is possibly TRBD1 (5 bases). The CDR3 spans 14 residues. Trimming removed 7 bases at V and 1 base at J, with 14 bases between. CDR1 is SQVTM, CDR2 ANQGSEA, per germline. The CDR3 DNA follows: TGCAGCGGCGGAAACCAGGGTTCTGGAAACACCATATATTTT. This translates into CSGGNQGSGNTIYF.

The rearrangement links TRBV20-1 to TRBJ2-7; D call uncertain. CDR3 length: 11 residues. V shed 4 bases and J shed 5 bases, with 9 bases lying between them. Germline CDR1 and CDR2: DFQATT and SNEGSKA (reference sequence). The CDR3 sequence is CSAKRVDEQYV. DNA for the CDR3: TGCAGTGCTAAAAGGGTGGACGAGCAGTACGTC.